Below, 21 T cell receptor beta chains from the same sample are listed, as sequenced in a study of blood T cell repertoires in COVID-19. Clones were read by immunoSEQ multiplex PCR, and TCRdb kept only the in-frame ones, dropping some. The sample includes a few hundred thousand clones, more than 85% of them seen just once. Sequenced material: PBMCs or T cells enriched from blood (not recorded which). These TCRs come from a woman in her 30s who had recovered from COVID-19.

V and J are TRBV19 and TRBJ2-3; 11 bases fit TRBD2. CDR3 length: 18 residues. Germline CDR1 is LNHDA and CDR2 is SQIVND (reference sequence). V was clipped by 7 bases and J by 0 bases; unmatched bases: 12. The CDR3 DNA sequence: TGTGCCAGTACCCCCCGGCTAGCGGGAGGAGATAGCACAGATACGCAGTATTTT. It encodes CASTPRLAGGDSTDTQYF.

This chain connects TRBV5-1 to TRBJ1-5; no firm D call. Trimming took 0 bases from V and 6 from J, leaving 10 bases between them. In germline, CDR1 is SGHRS, CDR2 YFSETQ. The CDR3 consists of 14 residues. The CDR3, as DNA: TGCGCCAGCAGCTTGGGAGGGAACAGTCAGCCCCAGCATTTT. Amino acids: CASSLGGNSQPQHF.

This rearrangement joins TRBV4-2 to TRBJ2-7, with 7 bases lining up with TRBD1. The CDR3 is 18 amino acids. Trimming cost V 3 bases and J 4 bases; bases outside gene matches: 18. Germline CDR1 and CDR2: LGHNA and YNFKEQ. CDR3 sequence (DNA): TGTGCCAGCAGCCAGCAACCGCCCGAACGACAGGGTCCGTACGAGCAGTACTTC. This sequence encodes CASSQQPPERQGPYEQYF.

This clone was recorded a few times. The same CDR3 is also encoded by other DNA sequences in this sample. In nucleotides, the CDR3 is TGTGCCAGCAGCCCTGACAGCTATGGCTACACCTTC. Protein: CASSPDSYGYTF. The chain is built from TRBV11-2 and TRBJ1-2; maybe TRBD1 (5 bases). This CDR3 comprises 12 residues. CDR1 is SGHAT, CDR2 FQNNGV, per germline. Trimming left V 5 bases short and J 4 bases short, with 8 bases between.

The chain is built from TRBV12-3 or TRBV12-4 and TRBJ1-2; D uncertain. This CDR3 is built from 13 residues. Trimming removed 3 bases from V and 4 bases from J, with 9 bases in between. In nucleotides, the CDR3 is TGTGCCAGCAGTTTGGGCAGCCCCTATGGCTACACCTTC. This encodes CASSLGSPYGYTF.

The gene calls are TRBV29-1 and TRBJ1-1, with D unresolved. CDR1 SQVTM and CDR2 ANQGSEA come from the germline V gene. The CDR3 totals 13 residues. V was pared by 4 bases and J by 4 bases, with 13 bases between. CDR3 protein: CSVVLLVGTEAFF. In nucleotides, the CDR3 is TGCAGCGTTGTGTTACTGGTTGGCACTGAAGCTTTCTTT.

The V call is TRBV10-3, the J call TRBJ1-2, with TRBD1 matching over 9 bases. The CDR3 is 17 residues long. Trimming removed 5 bases from V and 4 bases from J; junction bases left unmatched: 14. Germline values: CDR1 ENHRY, CDR2 SYGVKD. Here the CDR3 DNA reads TGTGCCATCAGTTTGGACAGGGGATTACAAGGGTCCTATGGCTACACCTTC. Protein: CAISLDRGLQGSYGYTF.

CDR3 residues: CASSRDRGHYGYTF. The CDR3 DNA sequence: TGTGCCAGCAGCCGGGACAGGGGGCATTATGGCTACACCTTC. The chain carries TRBV7-3 and TRBJ1-2, with 12 bases lining up with TRBD1. Germline CDR1 is SGHTA and CDR2 is FQGTGA. This CDR3 has 14 amino acids. J lost 5 bases, V lost 5 bases, and 3 bases had no gene match.

The chain combines TRBV6-6 with TRBJ1-5; 8 bases line up with TRBD1. The CDR3 runs 20 residues. CDR1 is MNHNY, CDR2 SVGAGI, per germline (reference sequence). The V and J ends lost 6 bases and 2 bases, in that order; junction bases with no gene match: 21. The CDR3 here is CASSPNPRTGTIGGNQPQHF. CDR3 coding DNA: TGTGCCAGCAGCCCAAACCCCAGGACAGGGACAATTGGCGGCAATCAGCCCCAGCATTTT.

The chain carries TRBV5-1 and TRBJ2-1; 11 nucleotides match TRBD2. Looked up from germline, CDR1 is SGHRS and CDR2 is YFSETQ. After removal of 0 bases from V and 0 bases from J, the junction contained 5 bases not matched to a gene. The CDR3 covers 18 residues. CDR3 residues: CASSLGSSGRSSYNEQFF. CDR3 nucleotide sequence: TGCGCCAGCAGCTTGGGCTCTAGCGGGAGGTCCTCCTACAATGAGCAGTTCTTC.

V and J are TRBV25-1 and TRBJ1-6; D unclear. The V end lost 5 bases, the J end lost 7 bases, and 12 bases lay between the germline ends. CDR1 MGHDK and CDR2 SYGVNS come from the germline V gene. The CDR3 totals 14 residues. This CDR3 is CASSQTGINSPLHF. The CDR3 nucleotides read TGTGCCAGCAGTCAAACCGGGATCAATTCACCCCTCCACTTT.

This sequence joins TRBV19 and TRBJ2-1, with 13 bases matching TRBD2. The trim removed 6 bases at V and 2 bases at J, leaving 1 base unmatched. The CDR3 has 15 residues. Germline CDR1 and CDR2: LNHDA and SQIVND (reference sequence). The CDR3 here is CASRTSGRAYNEQFF. The DNA of the CDR3 is TGTGCCAGTAGAACTAGCGGGAGGGCCTACAATGAGCAGTTCTTC. The whole variable domain, filled in from reference TRBV19 and TRBJ2-1, reads DGGITQSPKYLFRKEGQNVTLSCEQNLNHDAMYWYRQDPGQGLRLIYYSQIVNDFQKGDIAEGYSVSREKKESFPLTVTSAQKNPTAFYLCASRTSGRAYNEQFFGPGTRLTVL.

V usage is TRBV6-6 and J usage is TRBJ2-7; 8 bases match TRBD1. CDR1 is MNHNY and CDR2 is SVGAGI in the germline V gene (reference sequence). The CDR3 totals 14 residues. Trimming took 2 bases from V and 3 from J; bases not matched to a gene: 3. The CDR3 is CASSYRQGNYEQYF. Here the CDR3 DNA reads TGTGCCAGCAGTTACCGACAGGGGAACTACGAGCAGTACTTC.

The chain couples TRBV6-6 to TRBJ2-1; 9 bases are shared with TRBD1. The V gene's germline CDR1 is MNHNY and CDR2 SVGAGI (reference sequence). V shed 5 bases, J shed 5 bases, and the junction held 7 bases outside the gene matches. The CDR3 sequence is 15 residues long. The DNA of the CDR3 is TGTGCCAGCAGTGCTCCGGGACAGGGTGACAATGAGCAGTTCTTC. Protein product: CASSAPGQGDNEQFF.

This clone has only one observation. V usage is TRBV6-5 and J usage is TRBJ2-7; 7 nucleotides line up with TRBD2. Trimming took 7 bases from V and 3 from J; bases not matched to a gene: 12. Germline V gives CDR1 MNHEY, CDR2 SVGAGI. This CDR3 is built from 15 residues. Here the CDR3 reads CASTSQGGKDYEQYF. The CDR3 DNA reads as TGTGCCAGCACCTCCCAGGGAGGGAAAGACTACGAGCAGTACTTC.

The chain couples TRBV29-1 to TRBJ2-5; TRBD1 matches at 7 bases. With V trimmed by 7 bases and J by 1 base, 9 bases remained unmatched. Germline V lookup: CDR1 SQVTM, CDR2 ANQGSEA. This CDR3 contains 14 residues. CDR3 sequence: CSGSPGTAQETQYF. For the CDR3, the DNA is TGCAGCGGTAGCCCTGGGACAGCCCAAGAGACCCAGTACTTC.

V and J are TRBV7-2 and TRBJ2-1; 7 bases fit TRBD2. This CDR3 has 14 residues. Per germline, CDR1 SGHTA and CDR2 FQGNSA. After removal of 5 bases from V and 10 bases from J, the junction contained 11 bases not matched to a gene. The CDR3: CASSRDYHPGEQFF. The CDR3 nucleotides read TGTGCCAGCAGCCGGGACTACCATCCCGGGGAGCAGTTCTTC.

V usage is TRBV28 and J usage is TRBJ1-6; the D gene is possibly TRBD1 (6 bases). The V gene lost 3 bases and the J gene lost 3 bases, with 12 bases spanning the gap. Germline V gene sequence: CDR1 MDHEN, CDR2 SYDVKM. The CDR3 covers 16 residues. The CDR3 region is CASSFVRQVYNSPLHF. Here the CDR3 DNA reads TGTGCCAGCAGTTTCGTTCGACAGGTCTATAATTCACCCCTCCACTTT. Based on the CDR3 plus reference TRBV28 and TRBJ1-6, the full variable domain is DVKVTQSSRYLVKRTGEKVFLECVQDMDHENMFWYRQDPGLGLRLIYFSYDVKMKEKGDIPEGYSVSREKKERFSLILESASTNQTSMYLCASSFVRQVYNSPLHFGNGTRLTVT.

This chain joins TRBV28 and TRBJ1-1; TRBD1 aligns across 7 bases. Germline CDR1 and CDR2: MDHEN and SYDVKM. V dropped 5 bases and J dropped 10; count of bases not matched to a gene: 4. This CDR3 comprises 11 residues. The DNA for the CDR3 is TGTGCCAGCAGTAGAAGACAGGGAGCTTTCTTT. It is translated as CASSRRQGAFF.

This sequence joins TRBV7-6 and TRBJ2-1; D is uncertain. The V end was cut by 2 bases, the J end by 2 bases, with 13 bases between. CDR3 size: 16 residues. CDR1 and CDR2 from the germline V gene are SGHVS and FNYEAQ. The CDR3 DNA reads TGTGCCAGCAGCTTAAGCCGGAGTGAGCCCTACAATGAGCAGTTCTTC. Amino acids: CASSLSRSEPYNEQFF.

V usage is TRBV5-4 and J usage is TRBJ2-7, with 8 bases matching TRBD1. The CDR3 runs 14 residues. CDR1 is SGHNT, CDR2 YYREEE, per germline (reference sequence). V shed 4 bases and J 3 bases; nucleotides not matched to a gene: 6. The CDR3 region has the DNA TGTGCCAGCAGCCTGACAGGGGTTGACTACGAGCAGTACTTC. Protein: CASSLTGVDYEQYF.